Below, one T cell receptor beta chain is given with its context. Its matching antigen is unknown. This sample was taken from a study of T-cell memory formation after mild COVID-19. At the level of the study: TCR clusters mostly belonged to single donors. Study outcomes and limitations: Contracting CD4+ clones lay largely in CM and EM, with CD8+ ones residing in EMRA. Day 15 to 85 contracting clones showed balanced CD4/CD8; later expanders leaned CD4+.

Germline CDR1 reads SQVTM; CDR2 reads ANQGSEA. This CDR3 is 15 amino acids long. Trimming shortened V by 0 bases and J by 8 bases, and 17 bases separated the two germline ends. Using its own MiXCR run on the 5' RACE reads, TCRdb lists one record per CDR3 protein. The table lists 430,000 or so distinct CDR3 sequences, around 27% of them singletons, with under 15% in the top ten. The rearrangement uses TRBV29-1 and TRBJ2-1; D is possibly TRBD1 (6 bases). The source is an adult woman who had mild COVID-19 (a few samples of this study predate the infection). Cell type and time point are not known. What was sequenced was PBMCs or a T cell subset sorted from them (not recorded which). The CDR3 protein is CSVEDPGQVFYEQFF. CDR3 coding DNA: TGCAGCGTTGAAGACCCGGGACAAGTTTTCTATGAGCAGTTCTTC.